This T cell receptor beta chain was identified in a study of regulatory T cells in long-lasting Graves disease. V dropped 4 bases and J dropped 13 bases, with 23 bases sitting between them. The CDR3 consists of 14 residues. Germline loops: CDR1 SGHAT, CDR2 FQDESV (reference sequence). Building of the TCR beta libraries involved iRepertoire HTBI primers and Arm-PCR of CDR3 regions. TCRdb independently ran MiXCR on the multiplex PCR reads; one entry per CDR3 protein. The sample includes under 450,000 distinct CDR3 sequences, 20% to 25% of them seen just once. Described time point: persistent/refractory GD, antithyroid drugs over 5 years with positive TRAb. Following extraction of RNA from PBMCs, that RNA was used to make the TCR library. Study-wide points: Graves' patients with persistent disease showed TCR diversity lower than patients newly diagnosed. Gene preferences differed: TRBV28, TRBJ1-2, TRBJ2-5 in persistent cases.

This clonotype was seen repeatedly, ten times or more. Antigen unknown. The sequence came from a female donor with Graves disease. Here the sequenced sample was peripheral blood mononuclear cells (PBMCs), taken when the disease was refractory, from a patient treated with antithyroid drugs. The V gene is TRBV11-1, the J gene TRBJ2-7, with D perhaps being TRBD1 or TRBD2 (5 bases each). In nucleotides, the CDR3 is TGTGCCAGCAGCTCCCTCGGGGAAACAGGACTGCACTACTTC. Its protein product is CASSSLGETGLHYF.